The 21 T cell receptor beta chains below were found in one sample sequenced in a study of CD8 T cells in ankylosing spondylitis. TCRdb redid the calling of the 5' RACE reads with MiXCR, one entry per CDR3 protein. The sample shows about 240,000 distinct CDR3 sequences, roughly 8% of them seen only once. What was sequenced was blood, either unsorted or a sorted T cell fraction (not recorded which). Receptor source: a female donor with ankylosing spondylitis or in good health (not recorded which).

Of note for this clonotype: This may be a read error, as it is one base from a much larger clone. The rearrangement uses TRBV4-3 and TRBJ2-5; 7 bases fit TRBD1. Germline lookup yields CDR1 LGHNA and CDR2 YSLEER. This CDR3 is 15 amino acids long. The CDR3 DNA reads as TGCGCCAGCAGCCAAGATTTGACAGGGCGAGAGACCCGGTACTTC. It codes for CASSQDLTGRETRYF.

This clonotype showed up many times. Here the CDR3 DNA reads TGTGCCAGCAGCCCAGCCCGCACTAGCGCCGAGAGGGCTTTCTTT. Its translation is CASSPARTSAERAFF. This sequence joins TRBV7-2 and TRBJ1-1; D uncertain. The germline gives CDR1 SGHTA, CDR2 FQGNSA. The CDR3 length is 15 residues. With 5 bases removed from V and 11 bases from J, the gap between germline ends came to 24 bases.

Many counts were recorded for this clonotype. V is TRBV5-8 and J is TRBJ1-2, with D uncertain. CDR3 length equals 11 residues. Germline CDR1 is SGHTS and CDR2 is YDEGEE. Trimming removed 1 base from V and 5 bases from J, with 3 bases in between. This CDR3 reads CASSLTYGYTF. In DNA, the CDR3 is TGTGCCAGCAGCTTGACGTATGGCTACACCTTC.

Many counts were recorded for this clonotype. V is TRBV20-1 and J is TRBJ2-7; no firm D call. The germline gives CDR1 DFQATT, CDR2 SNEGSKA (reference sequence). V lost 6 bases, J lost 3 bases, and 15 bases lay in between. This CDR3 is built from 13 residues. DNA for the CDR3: TGCAGTGCCGTCCCTATAGTAGTCTACGAGCAGTACTTC. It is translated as CSAVPIVVYEQYF.

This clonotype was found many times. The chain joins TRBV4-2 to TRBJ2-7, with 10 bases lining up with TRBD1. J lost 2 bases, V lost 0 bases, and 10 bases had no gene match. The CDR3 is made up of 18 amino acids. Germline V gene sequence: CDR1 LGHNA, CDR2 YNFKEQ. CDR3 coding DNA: TGTGCCAGCAGCCAAGAGGCCCCCGGGACAGGGGCAACCTACGAGCAGTACTTC. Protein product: CASSQEAPGTGATYEQYF.

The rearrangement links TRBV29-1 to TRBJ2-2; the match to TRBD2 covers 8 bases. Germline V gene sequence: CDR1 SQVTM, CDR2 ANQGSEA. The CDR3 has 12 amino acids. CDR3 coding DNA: TGCGGGGGACTAGTGGGCACCGGGGAGCTGTTTTTT. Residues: CGGLVGTGELFF.

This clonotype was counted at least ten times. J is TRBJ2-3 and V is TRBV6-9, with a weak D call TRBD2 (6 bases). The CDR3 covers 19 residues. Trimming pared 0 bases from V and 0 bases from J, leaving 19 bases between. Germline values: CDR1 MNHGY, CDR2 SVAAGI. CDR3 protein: CASSYSRLLLAASTDTQYF. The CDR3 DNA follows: TGTGCCAGCAGTTATTCCCGTCTCCTGTTAGCGGCTAGCACAGATACGCAGTATTTT.

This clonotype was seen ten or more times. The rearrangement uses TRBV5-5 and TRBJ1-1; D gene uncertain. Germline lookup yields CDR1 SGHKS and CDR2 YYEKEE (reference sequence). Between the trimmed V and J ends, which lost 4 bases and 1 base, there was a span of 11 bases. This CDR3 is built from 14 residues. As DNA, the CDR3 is TGTGCCAGCAGCCTCCATCGGGCGAACACTGAAGCTTTCTTT. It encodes CASSLHRANTEAFF.

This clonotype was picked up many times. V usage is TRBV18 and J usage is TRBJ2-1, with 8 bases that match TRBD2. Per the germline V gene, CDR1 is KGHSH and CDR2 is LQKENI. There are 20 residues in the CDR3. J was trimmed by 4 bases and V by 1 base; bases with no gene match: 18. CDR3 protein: CASSPRWVGKSGSRYNEQFF. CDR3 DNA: TGTGCCAGCTCACCACGGTGGGTAGGGAAGAGCGGGAGTAGATACAATGAGCAGTTCTTC.

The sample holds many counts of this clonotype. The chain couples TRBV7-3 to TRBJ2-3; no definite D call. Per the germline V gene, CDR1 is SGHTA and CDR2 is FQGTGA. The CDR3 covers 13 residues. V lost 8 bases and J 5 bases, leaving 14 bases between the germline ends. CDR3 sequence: CASGGELKDTQYF. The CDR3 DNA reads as TGTGCCAGCGGTGGGGAACTCAAAGATACGCAGTATTTT.

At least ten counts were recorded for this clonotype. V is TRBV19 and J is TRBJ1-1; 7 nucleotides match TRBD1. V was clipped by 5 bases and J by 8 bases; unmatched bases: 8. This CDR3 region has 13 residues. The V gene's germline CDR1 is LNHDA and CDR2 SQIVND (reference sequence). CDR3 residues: CASSPSGTAEAFF. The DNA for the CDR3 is TGTGCCAGTAGTCCTTCAGGGACAGCAGAAGCTTTCTTT.

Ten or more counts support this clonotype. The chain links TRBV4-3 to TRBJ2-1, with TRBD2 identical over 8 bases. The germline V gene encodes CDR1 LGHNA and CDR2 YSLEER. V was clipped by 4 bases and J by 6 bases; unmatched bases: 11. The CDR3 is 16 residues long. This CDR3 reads CASSRSYSGIVNEQFF. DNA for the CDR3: TGCGCCAGCAGCCGCTCTTATAGCGGGATCGTCAATGAGCAGTTCTTC.

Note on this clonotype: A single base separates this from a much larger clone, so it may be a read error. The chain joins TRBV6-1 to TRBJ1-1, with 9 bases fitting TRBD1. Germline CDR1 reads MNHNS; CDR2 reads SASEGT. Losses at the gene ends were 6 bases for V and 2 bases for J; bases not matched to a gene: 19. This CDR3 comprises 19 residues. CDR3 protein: CASSSRFGTGSIRNTEAFF. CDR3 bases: TGTGCCAGCAGCTCCCGTTTTGGGACAGGGAGTATCCGAAACACTGAAGCTTTCTTT.

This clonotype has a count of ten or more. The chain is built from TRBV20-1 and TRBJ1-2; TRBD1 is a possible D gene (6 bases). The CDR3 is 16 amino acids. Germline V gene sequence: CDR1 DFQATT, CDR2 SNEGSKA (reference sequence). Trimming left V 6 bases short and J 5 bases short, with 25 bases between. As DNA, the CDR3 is TGCAGTGCGGTGGAAAGGGACACTGCCCGTGGGTATGGCTACACCTTC. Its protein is CSAVERDTARGYGYTF.

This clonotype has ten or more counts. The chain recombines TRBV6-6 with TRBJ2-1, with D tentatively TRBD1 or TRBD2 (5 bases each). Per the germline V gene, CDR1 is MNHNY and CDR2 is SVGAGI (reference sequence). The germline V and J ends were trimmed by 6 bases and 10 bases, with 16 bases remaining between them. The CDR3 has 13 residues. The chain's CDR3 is CASSTIRDREQFF. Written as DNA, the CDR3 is TGTGCCAGCAGCACAATTCGGGACCGGGAGCAGTTCTTC.

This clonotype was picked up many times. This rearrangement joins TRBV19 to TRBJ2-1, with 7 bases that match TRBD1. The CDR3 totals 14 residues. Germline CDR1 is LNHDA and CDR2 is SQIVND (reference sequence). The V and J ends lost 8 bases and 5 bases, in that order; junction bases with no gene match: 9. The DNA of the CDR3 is TGTGCCAGTGCCCCGACAGGGCGAAACAATGAGCAGTTCTTC. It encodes CASAPTGRNNEQFF.

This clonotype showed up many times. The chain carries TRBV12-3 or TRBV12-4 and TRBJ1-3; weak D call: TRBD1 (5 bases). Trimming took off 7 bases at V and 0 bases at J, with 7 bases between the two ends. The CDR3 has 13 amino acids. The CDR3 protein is CASTGTSGNTIYF. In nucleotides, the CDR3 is TGTGCCAGCACCGGGACCTCTGGAAACACCATATATTTT.

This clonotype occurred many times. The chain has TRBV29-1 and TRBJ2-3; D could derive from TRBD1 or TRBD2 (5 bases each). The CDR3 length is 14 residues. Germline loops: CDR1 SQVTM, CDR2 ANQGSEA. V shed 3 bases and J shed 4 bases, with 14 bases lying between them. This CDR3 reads CSVEGVRGADTQYF. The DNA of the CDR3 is TGCAGCGTTGAGGGGGTGCGAGGGGCAGATACGCAGTATTTT.

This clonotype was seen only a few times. The CDR3 reads CASSLLLGFRYEQYF. The CDR3, as DNA: TGTGCCAGCAGCTTACTCTTGGGTTTTCGCTACGAGCAGTACTTC. This rearrangement joins TRBV7-2 to TRBJ2-7; D is uncertain. Germline CDR1 SGHTA, CDR2 FQGNSA. Trimming took 2 bases from V and 3 from J, leaving 14 bases between them. The CDR3 has 15 amino acids. The variable domain in full, completed from reference TRBV7-2 and TRBJ2-7, reads GAGVSQSPSNKVTEKGKDVELRCDPISGHTALYWYRQSLGQGLEFLIYFQGNSAPDKSGLPSDRFSAERTGGSVSTLTIQRTQQEDSAVYLCASSLLLGFRYEQYFGPGTRLTVT.

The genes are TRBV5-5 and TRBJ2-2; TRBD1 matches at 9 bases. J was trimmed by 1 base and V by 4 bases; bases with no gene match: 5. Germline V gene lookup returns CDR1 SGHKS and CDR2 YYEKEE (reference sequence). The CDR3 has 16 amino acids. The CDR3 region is CASSPPGQGNTGELFF. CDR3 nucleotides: TGTGCCAGCAGCCCCCCGGGACAGGGGAACACCGGGGAGCTGTTTTTT.

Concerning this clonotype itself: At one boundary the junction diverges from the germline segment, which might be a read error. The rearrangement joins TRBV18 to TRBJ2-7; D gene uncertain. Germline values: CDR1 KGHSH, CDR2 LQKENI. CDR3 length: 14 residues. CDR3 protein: CTSSPRDNSYEQYF. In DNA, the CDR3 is TGTACCAGCTCACCCCGAGACAACTCCTACGAGCAGTACTTC.